This TCR beta chain emerged from a study of Ad26.COV2.S vaccination and SARS-CoV-2 variants (dated by TCRdb to about 2021). With regard to the full study: Donors in the vaccine arm were drawn from COV1001, a phase I-IIa trial of Ad26.COV2.S in healthy adults that was multicentre, randomized, double-blind and placebo-controlled. Dosing of Ad26.COV2.S was intramuscular, at either 5x10^10 or 1x10^11 viral particles, delivered as one shot or as two shots spaced 56 days apart. TCRbeta repertoire sequencing served as the tool for gauging how specific and how broad the SARS-CoV-2-reactive T cell receptors were following Ad26.COV2.S vaccination. The TCR-sequenced set comprised around 30 samples: some 20 Ad26.COV2.S vaccine recipients, 5 placebo recipients and 8 SARS-CoV-2 convalescent individuals. Participants in the trial were split at random into five groups of five each, receiving low-dose or high-dose Ad26.COV2.S once or twice, or else placebo on both occasions. Investigators did not know the trial group allocation while performing experiments and assessing outcomes. Points the paper makes about the study in general: Comparing responses between vaccine doses or regimens was not something the study was powered to do. Vaccine and placebo recipients had comparable non-spike TCR breadth, which fits with the vaccine containing only spike. Spike-specific TCR breadth was higher in Ad26.COV2.S recipients than in placebo recipients (P = 0.0014). The authors noted that the TCR breadth and depth analyses may have underestimated total T cell responses. After vaccination, spike-specific CD8+ and CD4+ T cell responses were reported to show substantial breadth.

In the paper's terms, the treatment or condition label means: around 19 received Ad26.COV2.S at low or high dose, single or two shots; roughly five received placebo; per-sample allocation not given. For vaccine and placebo recipients, the sequenced repertoires came from samples collected on day 63 after the first injection. Between 29 July and 7 August 2020, Cohort 1b enrolled 25 adults aged 18-55 years at one site in Boston, USA. Ad26.COV2.S consisted of a replication-incompetent adenovirus type 26 vector by which a prefusion-stabilized SARS-CoV-2 spike protein from the original Wuhan strain was expressed. With respect to this clone: The antigen it binds to is not known. Base qualities are not at hand, and no much larger clone is one base apart.

The immunoSEQ Assay was the method used to sequence TCRbeta CDR3 regions. After extraction, genomic DNA underwent amplification by bias-controlled multiplex PCR, followed by high-throughput sequencing. From the authors' description of their analysis: To quantify the absolute abundance of each unique TCRbeta CDR3 region, sequences were collapsed and filtered. T cell fraction was estimated by normalizing TCRbeta template counts to usable DNA, with usable DNA measured through amplification of reference genes found in all nucleated cells. Repertoire TCRs were annotated as SARS-CoV-2-specific when V gene, CDR3 amino acid sequence and J gene were exactly matched to a known reactive TCR set. The reference SARS-CoV-2 TCR set was obtained from MIRA and was filtered for enrichment in COVID-19-positive ImmuneCODE repertoires, whereby public or cross-reactive TCRs were removed. Using the MIRA antigens, annotated TCRs were further analysed by specific ORF or by position within an ORF. Breadth was defined as the number of annotated unique rearrangements divided by the total number of unique productive rearrangements, and depth was defined as the summed frequency of the annotated unique rearrangements. Group comparisons of TCR breadth used two-sided Wilcoxon rank-sum tests. TCRdb took over this immuneACCESS table, retaining in-frame rearrangements with V and J assigned. Such tables are incomplete; in checked studies, under half of the missing clones stem from an unresolved V gene, and the remainder is unexplained. V and J calls and clone size are given by that table; D and trimming were obtained from the DNA. The sample table records hundreds of thousands of clones; roughly 84% of these occur just once. Jointly, the top ten make up roughly 3.1% of the sample.

The clonotype originates from a person between 18 and 65 years old who received the Ad26.COV2.S COVID-19 vaccine or a placebo. The source material was peripheral blood, sampled in a trial of Ad26.COV2.S vaccine versus placebo.

The CDR3: CAWSVAGLINQPQHF. The base sequence is TGTGCCTGGAGTGTAGCGGGGTTGATCAATCAGCCCCAGCATTTT. This chain is built from TRBV30 and TRBJ1-5, with the D gene not confidently named. As encoded in the germline V gene (reference sequence), CDR1 is GTSNPN while CDR2 is SVGIG. V sheds 0 bases and J sheds 3 bases, leaving 12 bases between their ends. The CDR3 spans 15 residues, from the cysteine through the phenylalanine. The CDR3 DNA has 45 bases and is translated from base 1.